One sample yielded the 22 T cell receptor beta chains listed below, sequenced in a study of cytomegalovirus exposure and HLA in healthy donors. PCR used 60 Vbeta primers and 13 Jbeta primers. Some clones are missing from TCRdb's copy, which holds only in-frame ones; the method was immunoSEQ multiplex PCR. This table has approximately 100,000 clones, 70% to 80% appearing once. The specimen sequenced was PBMCs. These receptors originate from a boy younger than 18 in good health and CMV-seronegative.

CDR3 nucleotides: TGTGCCAGCAGCTTAGGAGAAGGGGGCTATGGCTACACCTTC. It codes for CASSLGEGGYGYTF. The genes are TRBV11-2 and TRBJ1-2; D possibly corresponds to TRBD1 (6 bases). The germline V gene has CDR1 SGHAT and CDR2 FQNNGV. The CDR3 is made up of 14 amino acids. The V gene lost 1 base and the J gene lost 4 bases, with 10 bases spanning the gap.

The genes are TRBV5-1 and TRBJ1-2, with a tentative D call TRBD1 (6 bases). Germline V gives CDR1 SGHRS, CDR2 YFSETQ. With 1 base removed from V and 5 bases from J, the gap between germline ends came to 12 bases. The CDR3 spans 14 residues. CDR3 in DNA: TGCGCCAGCAGCTTGTCAGGGGAGCCATATGGCTACACCTTC. It encodes CASSLSGEPYGYTF.

The chain uses TRBV7-9 and TRBJ2-1; D not resolved. The germline CDR1 and CDR2 sequences are SEHNR and FQNEAQ (reference sequence). The CDR3 runs 16 residues. V was shortened by 1 base and J by 0 bases, with 10 bases between the two germline ends. CDR3: CASSLVSGVSYNEQFF. The DNA for the CDR3 is TGTGCCAGCAGCTTAGTTTCAGGCGTCTCCTACAATGAGCAGTTCTTC.

V gene TRBV9 combines with J gene TRBJ1-2; tentatively, D is TRBD1 (5 bases). Germline V CDR1 and CDR2: SGDLS, YYNGEE. This CDR3 is 15 amino acids long. V lost 4 bases and J lost 1, with 14 bases in between. The CDR3 sequence: CASSPLPGFNYGYTF. Written as DNA, the CDR3 is TGTGCCAGCAGCCCCCTCCCAGGGTTTAACTATGGCTACACCTTC.

The chain is built from TRBV11-2 and TRBJ1-1; D is perhaps TRBD1 (6 bases). The CDR3 has 13 residues. CDR1 SGHAT and CDR2 FQNNGV come from the germline V gene. V lost 8 bases to trimming and J lost 1 base, with 11 bases between them. The CDR3 DNA reads as TGTGCCAGCCGGGGACATCCGAACACTGAAGCTTTCTTT. It translates to CASRGHPNTEAFF. The full variable domain, completed using reference TRBV11-2 and TRBJ1-1, is EAGVAQSPRYKIIEKRQSVAFWCNPISGHATLYWYQQILGQGPKLLIQFQNNGVVDDSQLPKDRFSAERLKGVDSTLKIQPAKLEDSAVYLCASRGHPNTEAFFGQGTRLTVV.

This chain links TRBV18 with TRBJ1-2; 11 positions agree with TRBD1. There are 13 residues in the CDR3. The V segment lost 3 bases and the J segment 7 bases; nucleotides outside the gene matches: 1. Per the germline V gene, CDR1 is KGHSH and CDR2 is LQKENI. As DNA, the CDR3 is TGTGCCAGCTCACCGGACAGGGGGCTTGGCTACACCTTC. It yields the protein CASSPDRGLGYTF.

This chain connects TRBV7-2 to TRBJ2-1; 8 positions agree with TRBD2. After removal of 3 bases from V and 7 bases from J, the junction contained 5 bases not matched to a gene. Germline CDR1 SGHTA, CDR2 FQGNSA. This CDR3 is built from 14 residues. The CDR3 DNA sequence: TGTGCCAGCAGCTTCGGAGGCGGGAGGAATGAGCAGTTCTTC. It translates to CASSFGGGRNEQFF. Supplemented by reference TRBV7-2 and TRBJ2-1, the full variable domain reads GAGVSQSPSNKVTEKGKDVELRCDPISGHTALYWYRQSLGQGLEFLIYFQGNSAPDKSGLPSDRFSAERTGGSVSTLTIQRTQQEDSAVYLCASSFGGGRNEQFFGPGTRLTVL.

The chain recombines TRBV5-6 with TRBJ2-1; D remains ambiguous. The germline gives CDR1 SGHDT, CDR2 YYEEEE. Trimming pared 0 bases from V and 14 bases from J, leaving 15 bases between. This CDR3 spans 13 amino acids. The CDR3 DNA reads as TGTGCCAGCAGCTTGGCTGTTGGGCAGAAGGAGTTCTTC. Encoded protein: CASSLAVGQKEFF.

The chain uses TRBV27 and TRBJ1-1, with TRBD1 identical over 10 bases. Germline values: CDR1 MNHEY, CDR2 SMNVEV (reference sequence). V gave up 4 bases and J gave up 5 bases; unmatched junction bases: 4. This CDR3 comprises 14 residues. CDR3 coding DNA: TGTGCCAGCAGTTCCGGACAGGGGGAAACTGAAGCTTTCTTT. Encoded protein: CASSSGQGETEAFF.

The chain joins TRBV6-6 to TRBJ1-2; weak D call: TRBD1 (6 bases). Trimming left V 0 bases short and J 0 bases short, with 11 bases between. Germline V gene sequence: CDR1 MNHNY, CDR2 SVGAGI (reference sequence). The CDR3 is made up of 16 amino acids. The CDR3 DNA follows: TGTGCCAGCAGTTACTCAGGACAGAGAACTAACTATGGCTACACCTTC. Its translation: CASSYSGQRTNYGYTF.

The chain combines TRBV6-5 with TRBJ2-5, with D maybe TRBD2 (6 bases). The last part of the DNA fits TRBJ2-7 better; the J call may be wrong. The CDR3 totals 14 residues. Germline V gene sequence: CDR1 MNHEY, CDR2 SVGAGI. This CDR3 is CASSYGGNYYEQYF. As DNA, the CDR3 is TGTGCCAGCAGTTACGGCGGGAATTACTACGAGCAGTACTTC.

The V call is TRBV6-6, the J call TRBJ1-2, with TRBD1 matching over 8 bases. Germline loops: CDR1 MNHNY, CDR2 SVGAGI (reference sequence). The CDR3 is 14 residues long. J lost 4 bases, V lost 6 bases, and 7 bases had no gene match. Here the CDR3 DNA reads TGTGCCAGCAGACCCGGACAGGGAGGCTATGGCTACACCTTC. Amino acids: CASRPGQGGYGYTF.

V is TRBV10-3 and J is TRBJ2-7; 8 nucleotides align to TRBD1. The CDR3 is 15 amino acids. The germline V gene encodes CDR1 ENHRY and CDR2 SYGVKD. V was pared by 0 bases and J by 0 bases, with 1 base of the junction left unmatched. The CDR3 is CAISESTGGSYEQYF. The CDR3 bases are TGTGCCATCAGTGAGTCTACAGGGGGCTCCTACGAGCAGTACTTC.

This clone has a handful of counts. The gene calls are TRBV5-6 and TRBJ2-7; 10 positions match TRBD1. With V trimmed by 4 bases and J by 0 bases, 7 bases remained unmatched. CDR3 size: 16 residues. Germline values: CDR1 SGHDT, CDR2 YYEEEE. CDR3: CASSQSDRGLSYEQYF. Here the CDR3 DNA reads TGTGCCAGCAGCCAATCAGACAGGGGGCTCTCCTACGAGCAGTACTTC.

The sample holds one count of this clone. The chain links TRBV19 to TRBJ2-1, with TRBD2 matching 8 bases. Germline assignment: CDR1 LNHDA and CDR2 SQIVND (reference sequence). The V segment lost 3 bases and the J segment 7 bases; nucleotides outside the gene matches: 14. This CDR3 comprises 17 residues. CDR3 amino acids: CASSMYSPGGVVNEQFF. The DNA of the CDR3 is TGTGCCAGTAGTATGTATAGCCCCGGGGGGGTAGTAAATGAGCAGTTCTTC.

Turning to this clone: Other DNA sequences from this sample encode an identical CDR3 as well. The chain couples TRBV6-5 to TRBJ2-7, with 10 positions matching TRBD1. After removal of 0 bases from V and 2 bases from J, the junction contained 1 base not matched to a gene. The length of the CDR3 is 15 residues. CDR1 is MNHEY, CDR2 SVGAGI, per germline. CDR3 loop: CASSYSGQGAYEQYF. CDR3 nucleotide sequence: TGTGCCAGCAGTTACTCCGGACAGGGGGCCTACGAGCAGTACTTC.

The rearrangement joins TRBV18 to TRBJ2-3; 7 bases fit TRBD1. The trim removed 3 bases at V and 2 bases at J, leaving 11 bases unmatched. This CDR3 contains 17 residues. Germline lookup yields CDR1 KGHSH and CDR2 LQKENI. The CDR3 DNA reads TGTGCCAGCTCACCCCGTCCGGGACAGAGAAACACAGATACGCAGTATTTT. It specifies CASSPRPGQRNTDTQYF.

The CDR3 loop reads CASSSVGHLRAYEQYF. Written as DNA, the CDR3 is TGTGCCAGTAGTTCTGTCGGACACCTACGTGCTTACGAGCAGTACTTC. This chain joins TRBV19 and TRBJ2-7; D may be TRBD1 (5 bases). V was clipped by 5 bases and J by 4 bases, with 21 bases between them. Germline assignment: CDR1 LNHDA and CDR2 SQIVND (reference sequence). This CDR3 spans 16 amino acids.

The chain carries TRBV5-6 and TRBJ1-1; 8 nucleotides align to TRBD1. Trimming removed 0 bases from V and 10 bases from J; junction bases left unmatched: 8. From germline, CDR1 is SGHDT and CDR2 YYEEEE. The CDR3 is 14 amino acids. The CDR3 loop reads CASSLDRGDTGAFF. The CDR3 nucleotides read TGTGCCAGCAGCTTGGACAGGGGGGATACAGGAGCTTTCTTT.

This clone was observed a few times. This sequence joins TRBV27 and TRBJ2-1; the match to TRBD2 covers 12 bases. The CDR3 spans 16 residues. Germline V gene lookup returns CDR1 MNHEY and CDR2 SMNVEV (reference sequence). V dropped 9 bases and J dropped 4; count of bases not matched to a gene: 10. The CDR3 loop is CASSELTSGGYNEQFF. In DNA form, the CDR3 reads TGTGCCAGTTCCGAACTAACTAGCGGGGGGTACAATGAGCAGTTCTTC.

This chain joins TRBV7-8 and TRBJ2-7; maybe TRBD1 (5 bases). The CDR3 is 14 residues long. From germline, CDR1 is SGHVS and CDR2 FQNEAQ. The ends were cut back, 5 bases at V and 4 bases at J, with 15 bases in the middle. Here the CDR3 reads CASSGEDTGYEQYF. The CDR3 DNA follows: TGTGCCAGCAGCGGAGAGGACACCGGATACGAGCAGTACTTC.

V gene TRBV6-5 combines with J gene TRBJ2-1, with D maybe TRBD1 (5 bases). This CDR3 contains 13 residues. Deletions cut 2 bases from V and 7 bases from J, with 9 bases between. Germline V gives CDR1 MNHEY, CDR2 SVGAGI. This chain's CDR3 is CASSYGQGNEQFF. DNA of the CDR3: TGTGCCAGCAGTTACGGGCAGGGAAATGAGCAGTTCTTC.